Shown below are 22 T cell receptor beta chains from a single sample sequenced in a study of response to subunit inactivated influenza vaccine. TCRdb recomputed calls from the RT-PCR reads with MiXCR, one row per CDR3 protein. The sample has 290,000 or so distinct CDR3 sequences; approximately 20% are singletons. The sequencing here drew on PBMCs from blood, taken about 20 months after vaccination. The receptor set was obtained from a man aged 50 to 69 who received an inactivated influenza vaccine.

This clonotype was observed a handful of times. The genes are TRBV20-1 and TRBJ1-5; 12 bases are a match to TRBD1. V shed 3 bases and J 7 bases; nucleotides not matched to a gene: 13. Germline values: CDR1 DFQATT, CDR2 SNEGSKA (reference sequence). This CDR3 spans 17 amino acids. The CDR3: CSASSGTGGAGPQPQHF. CDR3 sequence (DNA): TGCAGTGCTAGTTCCGGGACAGGGGGCGCAGGACCCCAGCCCCAGCATTTT.

The chain recombines TRBV12-3 or TRBV12-4 with TRBJ1-2, with D tentatively TRBD1 (6 bases). The CDR3 is 17 residues long. Trimming left V 6 bases short and J 3 bases short, with 23 bases between. DNA of the CDR3: TGTGCCAGCAGGCCTGCTAATGGAGACAGGACCGACTATGGCTACACCTTC. Its translation is CASRPANGDRTDYGYTF.

This clonotype turned up a few times. The chain is built from TRBV11-1 and TRBJ1-4; D may be TRBD1 (5 bases). This CDR3 is 18 amino acids long. V was cut by 2 bases and J by 1 base, with 17 bases left in between. The germline V gene encodes CDR1 SGHAT and CDR2 FQDESV (reference sequence). CDR3 protein: CASSLLGTADGTNEKLFF. The CDR3 nucleotides are TGTGCCAGCAGCTTATTAGGGACCGCGGACGGAACTAATGAAAAACTGTTTTTT.

This clonotype has more than one count but fewer than ten. The rearrangement links TRBV19 to TRBJ1-6; TRBD1 aligns across 7 bases. The V gene end was trimmed by 4 bases and the J gene end by 9 bases; junction bases not matched to a gene: 15. The CDR3 spans 17 residues. The germline V gene encodes CDR1 LNHDA and CDR2 SQIVND (reference sequence). CDR3 in amino acids: CASSTSATGQQTSPLHF. The CDR3 bases are TGTGCCAGTAGTACTTCCGCCACGGGACAGCAAACTTCACCCCTCCACTTT.

The chain carries TRBV18 and TRBJ2-1; no clear D gene. Germline loops: CDR1 KGHSH, CDR2 LQKENI. V was pared by 0 bases and J by 0 bases, with 9 bases between. The CDR3 loop spans 16 amino acids. The CDR3 sequence: CASSPPTLISYNEQFF. The CDR3 nucleotides read TGTGCCAGCTCACCACCGACACTTATCTCCTACAATGAGCAGTTCTTC. The full variable domain, with the rest looked up from reference TRBV18 and TRBJ2-1, is NAGVMQNPRHLVRRRGQEARLRCSPMKGHSHVYWYRQLPEEGLKFMVYLQKENIIDESGMPKERFSAEFPKEGPSILRIQQVVRGDSAAYFCASSPPTLISYNEQFFGPGTRLTVL.

The rearrangement uses TRBV5-1 and TRBJ1-4; TRBD1 matches 7 bases. The germline V gene encodes CDR1 SGHRS and CDR2 YFSETQ. The length of the CDR3 is 15 residues. V trimming: 4 bases; J trimming: 6 bases; junction bases outside the gene matches: 9. The chain's CDR3 is CASSPRQGGDEKLFF. For the CDR3, the DNA is TGCGCCAGCAGCCCTCGACAGGGCGGTGATGAAAAACTGTTTTTT.

This clonotype was counted between two and nine times. The chain is built from TRBV2 and TRBJ1-5; D uncertain. The germline V and J ends were trimmed by 2 bases and 1 base, with 6 bases remaining between them. This CDR3 is 14 amino acids long. Germline assignment: CDR1 SNHLY and CDR2 FYNNEI. This CDR3 reads CASSEMGSNQPQHF. The CDR3 DNA reads TGTGCCAGCAGTGAAATGGGGAGCAATCAGCCCCAGCATTTT. The entire variable domain, with the rest obtained from reference TRBV2 and TRBJ1-5, is as follows: EPEVTQTPSHQVTQMGQEVILRCVPISNHLYFYWYRQILGQKVEFLVSFYNNEISEKSEIFDDQFSVERPDGSNFTLKIRSTKLEDSAMYFCASSEMGSNQPQHFGDGTRLSIL.

The sample holds one count of this clonotype. V gene TRBV27 combines with J gene TRBJ1-1; D gene unclear. Germline CDR1 is MNHEY and CDR2 is SMNVEV (reference sequence). V gave up 1 base and J gave up 11 bases, with 17 bases separating them. This CDR3 comprises 14 residues. CDR3 DNA sequence: TGTGCCAGCAGTTTATTCGCAGTACCAAGGTTGGCTTTCTTT. It yields the protein CASSLFAVPRLAFF.

This clonotype was found many times. The genes are TRBV7-2 and TRBJ2-3; D ambiguous. CDR3 length equals 13 residues. Trimming cost V 5 bases and J 0 bases, with 6 bases left between them. The germline gives CDR1 SGHTA, CDR2 FQGNSA. CDR3 in amino acids: CASSHSSTDTQYF. CDR3 nucleotide sequence: TGTGCCAGCAGCCACTCTAGCACAGATACGCAGTATTTT.

This clonotype was seen only a few times. The chain has TRBV2 and TRBJ2-5, with D uncertain. The CDR3 extends over 13 amino acids. Looked up from germline, CDR1 is SNHLY and CDR2 is FYNNEI. With 6 bases removed from V and 4 bases from J, the gap between germline ends came to 12 bases. CDR3 nucleotide sequence: TGTGCCAGCAGCGCGGAGATCGGAGAGACCCAGTACTTC. Translating it yields CASSAEIGETQYF.

The V gene is TRBV5-1, the J gene TRBJ2-7; the match to TRBD1 covers 9 bases. V shed 3 bases and J 6 bases; nucleotides not matched to a gene: 10. This CDR3 comprises 15 residues. Germline values: CDR1 SGHRS, CDR2 YFSETQ. CDR3 nucleotide sequence: TGCGCCAGCAGCTCCATTGGGACAGGGAAAACCGAGCAGTACTTC. Translation gives CASSSIGTGKTEQYF.

The sample holds a few counts of this clonotype. The J gene is TRBJ2-1, the V gene TRBV28, with TRBD2 matching over 7 bases. Unmatched junction bases numbered 4, after V lost 8 bases and J lost 0 bases. This CDR3 is 14 amino acids long. Germline CDR1 is MDHEN and CDR2 is SYDVKM. CDR3 sequence reads: CASVGGSSYNEQFF. CDR3 nucleotides: TGTGCCAGCGTGGGCGGGAGCTCCTACAATGAGCAGTTCTTC.

This clonotype was seen more than once but under ten times. The chain couples TRBV5-1 to TRBJ2-5; weak D call: TRBD2 (6 bases). Trimming stripped 4 bases from V and 2 bases from J, with 15 bases between. The CDR3 has 15 amino acids. The germline gives CDR1 SGHRS, CDR2 YFSETQ. CDR3: CASSLSTSTQETQYF. CDR3 nucleotides: TGCGCCAGCAGCCTTTCGACTAGTACTCAAGAGACCCAGTACTTC.

Only a few counts were recorded for this clonotype. The rearrangement uses TRBV7-2 and TRBJ2-3; the match to TRBD2 covers 11 bases. The CDR3 consists of 16 residues. Germline V gives CDR1 SGHTA, CDR2 FQGNSA. V was pared by 2 bases and J by 3 bases, with 4 bases of the junction left unmatched. CDR3 DNA sequence: TGTGCCAGCAGCTTATCTAGCGGGGGGTGGACAGATACGCAGTATTTT. Translating it yields CASSLSSGGWTDTQYF.

V is TRBV7-9 and J is TRBJ1-1; weak D call: TRBD1 (6 bases). Trimming cost V 5 bases and J 0 bases, with 13 bases left between them. This CDR3 comprises 15 residues. From germline, CDR1 is SEHNR and CDR2 FQNEAQ (reference sequence). CDR3 in DNA: TGTGCCAGCAGCCCGAGGACAGTCATGAACACTGAAGCTTTCTTT. This sequence encodes CASSPRTVMNTEAFF.

This clonotype was counted a few times. J is TRBJ2-1 and V is TRBV19; 9 positions match TRBD1. Germline V gene lookup returns CDR1 LNHDA and CDR2 SQIVND (reference sequence). V lost 10 bases to trimming and J lost 5 bases; unmatched junction nucleotides: 9. The CDR3 length is 14 residues. The CDR3 here is CATSGTGNNNEQFF. The CDR3 DNA sequence: TGTGCCACTTCCGGGACAGGGAATAACAATGAGCAGTTCTTC.

This clonotype was observed a few times. This chain uses TRBV10-1 with TRBJ2-7; D is unclear. V lost 0 bases and J lost 4, with 10 bases in between. The CDR3 covers 14 residues. Germline CDR1 reads WNHNN; CDR2 reads SYGVQD (reference sequence). This CDR3 reads CASSESATVYEQYF. CDR3 coding DNA: TGCGCCAGCAGTGAGTCCGCCACGGTTTACGAGCAGTACTTC.

This clonotype was seen ten or more times. The chain combines TRBV7-9 with TRBJ1-2; D not certain. This CDR3 contains 13 residues. Trimming pared 3 bases from V and 2 bases from J, leaving 7 bases between. Germline CDR1 reads SEHNR; CDR2 reads FQNEAQ (reference sequence). CDR3 region: CASSLTENYGYTF. For the CDR3, the DNA is TGTGCCAGCAGCTTGACGGAAAACTATGGCTACACCTTC.

This clonotype was seen ten or more times. The chain carries TRBV20-1 and TRBJ1-4; D remains ambiguous. The germline V and J ends were trimmed by 5 bases and 3 bases, with 7 bases remaining between them. Germline CDR1 and CDR2: DFQATT and SNEGSKA (reference sequence). The CDR3 length is 12 residues. The CDR3 DNA reads as TGCAGTGCTCAGAGGCCTAATGAAAAACTGTTTTTT. This sequence encodes CSAQRPNEKLFF.

This chain joins TRBV13 and TRBJ1-1; TRBD1 agrees at 10 bases. The CDR3 is made up of 16 amino acids. CDR1 and CDR2 from the germline V gene are PRHDT and FYEKMQ (reference sequence). V was clipped by 1 base and J by 5 bases; unmatched bases: 7. The DNA for the CDR3 is TGTGCCAGCAGCTTAGCTCTGGGACAGGGGCCTACTGAAGCTTTCTTT. Residues: CASSLALGQGPTEAFF.

V is TRBV12-3 or TRBV12-4 and J is TRBJ1-1; 7 nucleotides align to TRBD1. The ends lost 5 bases at V and 4 bases at J; junction bases unmatched: 7. The CDR3 loop spans 14 amino acids. DNA for the CDR3: TGTGCCAGCAGTCAACAGGGGCGGCCCACTGAAGCTTTCTTT. Protein: CASSQQGRPTEAFF.

This clonotype has a handful of counts. The chain combines TRBV4-1 with TRBJ2-1; 12 nucleotides align to TRBD2. The CDR3 runs 16 residues. The germline V gene encodes CDR1 MGHRA and CDR2 YSYEKL. V trimming: 0 bases; J trimming: 8 bases; junction bases outside the gene matches: 5. The DNA for the CDR3 is TGCGCCAGCAGCCAAGATCGGACTAGCGGGACATATGAGCAGTTCTTC. The encoded protein is CASSQDRTSGTYEQFF.